One sample yielded the 27 T cell receptor beta chains listed below, sequenced in a study of cytotoxic CD8 clonotypes in ibrutinib-treated CLL. Clones were sequenced by immunoSEQ multiplex PCR, and TCRdb holds only the in-frame ones, with some missing. The sample contains around 70,000 clones, 90% of which appear only once. The specimen comprised PBMCs, sampled after 12 months of ibrutinib treatment. The receptors were sampled from a human donor with chronic lymphocytic leukemia.

The V gene is TRBV28, the J gene TRBJ2-2; TRBD1 agrees at 10 bases. Trimming cost V 4 bases and J 3 bases; bases outside gene matches: 5. The germline V gene encodes CDR1 MDHEN and CDR2 SYDVKM. The CDR3 is made up of 16 amino acids. The CDR3 DNA follows: TGTGCCAGCAGTTCCGCCGGGACAGGGGACACCGGGGAGCTGTTTTTT. Protein: CASSSAGTGDTGELFF.

This chain connects TRBV19 to TRBJ2-3; 9 bases agree with TRBD2. Unmatched junction bases numbered 13, after V lost 7 bases and J lost 2 bases. Germline CDR1 and CDR2: LNHDA and SQIVND (reference sequence). CDR3 length: 17 amino acids. CDR3 in amino acids: CASKPLRTSANTDTQYF. The CDR3 coding sequence is TGTGCCAGTAAGCCCCTTAGGACTAGCGCTAACACAGATACGCAGTATTTT.

The V call is TRBV7-9, the J call TRBJ1-3; 9 bases align to TRBD1. Unmatched junction bases numbered 12, after V lost 4 bases and J lost 2 bases. From germline, CDR1 is SEHNR and CDR2 FQNEAQ (reference sequence). This CDR3 spans 18 amino acids. The CDR3 spells CASSSSPGTGKTGNTIYF. In nucleotides, the CDR3 is TGTGCCAGCAGCTCCAGCCCCGGGACAGGGAAAACTGGAAACACCATATATTTT. Supplemented by reference TRBV7-9 and TRBJ1-3, the full variable domain reads DTGVSQNPRHKITKRGQNVTFRCDPISEHNRLYWYRQTLGQGPEFLTYFQNEAQLEKSRLLSDRFSAERPKGSFSTLEIQRTEQGDSAMYLCASSSSPGTGKTGNTIYFGEGSWLTVV.

This clone was picked up a small number of times. The J gene is TRBJ1-2, the V gene TRBV7-9; D perhaps matches TRBD1 (5 bases). Germline V lookup: CDR1 SEHNR, CDR2 FQNEAQ (reference sequence). The CDR3 is 15 residues long. Trimming pared 3 bases from V and 4 bases from J, leaving 15 bases between. The CDR3, as DNA: TGTGCCAGCAGCTTGGTGGTACGGGGCGGCTATGGCTACACCTTC. The encoded protein is CASSLVVRGGYGYTF.

This clone came up once. J is TRBJ1-1 and V is TRBV5-1; D may be TRBD1 (6 bases). Trimming took 6 bases from V and 1 from J, leaving 16 bases between them. CDR3 length equals 15 residues. Looked up from germline, CDR1 is SGHRS and CDR2 is YFSETQ. The CDR3 DNA reads TGCGCCAGCACGCTCCCGGGACAAACGAACACTGAAGCTTTCTTT. It translates to CASTLPGQTNTEAFF.

The chain recombines TRBV5-1 with TRBJ2-7, with a weak D call TRBD1 (8 bases). This CDR3 has 14 amino acids. V lost 4 bases, J lost 4 bases, and 15 bases lay in between. Germline V CDR1 and CDR2: SGHRS, YFSETQ. CDR3 sequence (DNA): TGCGCCAGCAGCCTTTTACAGGGGGGGTACGAGCAGTACTTC. Its protein product is CASSLLQGGYEQYF.

This rearrangement joins TRBV7-3 to TRBJ2-1, with 10 bases fitting TRBD2. Unmatched junction bases numbered 8, after V lost 8 bases and J lost 4 bases. The CDR3 is 15 residues long. CDR1 SGHTA and CDR2 FQGTGA come from the germline V gene. This CDR3 reads CASGPGTSEYNEQFF. CDR3 coding DNA: TGTGCCAGCGGACCCGGGACTAGCGAATACAATGAGCAGTTCTTC.

The gene calls are TRBV5-6 and TRBJ2-7; 8 bases match TRBD1. CDR1 is SGHDT and CDR2 is YYEEEE in the germline V gene. J gave up 11 bases and V 2 bases, and 3 bases lay outside the gene matches. CDR3 size: 11 residues. CDR3: CASSLGQGKYF. DNA for the CDR3: TGTGCCAGCAGCTTAGGACAGGGAAAGTACTTC.

CDR3 nucleotides: TGCGCCAGCAGCGTTAGCGTTGTCGGCCCCCCGGATGCAGATACGCAGTATTTT. This encodes CASSVSVVGPPDADTQYF. The rearrangement joins TRBV4-1 to TRBJ2-3; D may be TRBD2 (5 bases). The CDR3 totals 18 residues. Germline V gene lookup returns CDR1 MGHRA and CDR2 YSYEKL. The ends were cut back, 5 bases at V and 4 bases at J, with 25 bases in the middle.

V usage is TRBV7-2 and J usage is TRBJ2-3, with 11 bases that match TRBD2. With 5 bases clipped from V and 4 bases from J, the junction kept 17 bases outside the gene matches. The germline CDR1 and CDR2 sequences are SGHTA and FQGNSA. CDR3 length: 19 residues. The CDR3 is CASSPPTSGGAAFADTQYF. DNA of the CDR3: TGTGCCAGCAGCCCCCCAACTAGCGGGGGAGCCGCGTTCGCAGATACGCAGTATTTT.

The rearrangement uses TRBV7-2 and TRBJ1-1, with 7 bases aligning to TRBD1. Losses at the gene ends were 5 bases for V and 4 bases for J; bases not matched to a gene: 10. This CDR3 comprises 15 residues. Germline CDR1 is SGHTA and CDR2 is FQGNSA. CDR3 protein: CASSRGDRVGTEAFF. In DNA, the CDR3 is TGTGCCAGCAGCCGAGGAGACAGGGTGGGCACTGAAGCTTTCTTT.

The chain carries TRBV11-2 and TRBJ2-5; 10 bases line up with TRBD2. The length of the CDR3 is 19 residues. Germline CDR1 is SGHAT and CDR2 is FQNNGV. Germline trimming cut 1 base from V and 4 bases from J; bases unmatched to any gene: 15. CDR3 protein: CASSLGWASGSPGGETQYF. CDR3 DNA: TGTGCCAGCAGCTTAGGGTGGGCTAGCGGGAGCCCCGGGGGAGAGACCCAGTACTTC.

This clone has a handful of counts. The chain is built from TRBV19 and TRBJ1-5; no definite D call. V was shortened by 5 bases and J by 3 bases, with 8 bases between the two germline ends. The germline V gene encodes CDR1 LNHDA and CDR2 SQIVND (reference sequence). CDR3 length: 13 amino acids. CDR3 nucleotide sequence: TGTGCCAGTAGTCCGAAAATCAATCAGCCCCAGCATTTT. Its protein is CASSPKINQPQHF.

The chain joins TRBV7-2 to TRBJ2-7; 13 nucleotides align to TRBD2. Unmatched junction bases numbered 8, after V lost 5 bases and J lost 4 bases. The CDR3 loop spans 16 amino acids. Per the germline V gene, CDR1 is SGHTA and CDR2 is FQGNSA. CDR3 DNA: TGTGCCAGCAGCCCGAGTCGGACTAGCGGGAGTTACGAGCAGTACTTC. Its translation: CASSPSRTSGSYEQYF.

The chain couples TRBV4-1 to TRBJ2-3; D uncertain. The germline V gene encodes CDR1 MGHRA and CDR2 YSYEKL. Trimming removed 3 bases from V and 1 base from J, with 8 bases in between. CDR3 length equals 14 residues. The DNA of the CDR3 is TGCGCCAGCAGCCAGGTTGGGGGCACAGATACGCAGTATTTT. Amino acid sequence: CASSQVGGTDTQYF.

J is TRBJ2-2 and V is TRBV9, with D tentatively TRBD1 (5 bases). There are 13 residues in the CDR3. Germline V gives CDR1 SGDLS, CDR2 YYNGEE. V gave up 6 bases and J gave up 3 bases, with 9 bases separating them. CDR3 coding DNA: TGTGCCAGCAAGCAGGGATACACCGGGGAGCTGTTTTTT. The encoded protein is CASKQGYTGELFF.

This clone has only a few counts. This chain joins TRBV19 and TRBJ1-5, with TRBD1 matching 12 bases. J was trimmed by 3 bases and V by 5 bases; bases with no gene match: 2. The germline CDR1 and CDR2 sequences are LNHDA and SQIVND (reference sequence). The CDR3 contains 15 residues. The CDR3: CASSSGQGANQPQHF. The CDR3 nucleotides are TGTGCCAGTAGTTCGGGACAGGGGGCCAATCAGCCCCAGCATTTT.

This clone has only one observation. V is TRBV10-3 and J is TRBJ2-5; 8 bases map to TRBD1. The trim removed 4 bases at V and 1 base at J, leaving 2 bases unmatched. CDR3 length: 14 residues. Germline CDR1 reads ENHRY; CDR2 reads SYGVKD. This chain's CDR3 is CAISATGGQETQYF. The CDR3 DNA follows: TGTGCCATCAGTGCCACAGGGGGCCAAGAGACCCAGTACTTC.

The CDR3, as DNA: TGCAGCGTCGAGGAGGGAGGATATGGCTACACCTTC. Its protein is CSVEEGGYGYTF. The chain couples TRBV29-1 to TRBJ1-2; the D is unclear. Per germline, CDR1 SQVTM and CDR2 ANQGSEA. The CDR3 spans 12 residues. Trimming cost V 6 bases and J 5 bases, with 13 bases left between them.

CDR3 nucleotide sequence: TGTGCCAGCAGTGAATTACAGGCTGAGAATTCACCCCTCCACTTT. Protein: CASSELQAENSPLHF. The chain is built from TRBV25-1 and TRBJ1-6, with D possibly matching TRBD1 (5 bases). The CDR3 loop spans 15 amino acids. Trimming took 1 base from V and 7 from J, leaving 11 bases between them. CDR1 MGHDK and CDR2 SYGVNS come from the germline V gene.

This sequence joins TRBV4-1 and TRBJ1-4, with D possibly being TRBD1 (5 bases). This CDR3 has 17 residues. Germline V gives CDR1 MGHRA, CDR2 YSYEKL. V lost 0 bases and J 6 bases, leaving 17 bases between the germline ends. The CDR3 nucleotides are TGCGCCAGCAGCCAAGATCGGGGGGAACCCCTCGATGAAAAACTGTTTTTT. Protein product: CASSQDRGEPLDEKLFF.

The V call is TRBV5-4, the J call TRBJ2-7; 9 bases are a match to TRBD2. Unmatched junction bases numbered 10, after V lost 0 bases and J lost 9 bases. From germline, CDR1 is SGHNT and CDR2 YYREEE (reference sequence). The CDR3 spans 15 residues. The CDR3 loop is CASSLAPGLASGQYF. In DNA, the CDR3 is TGTGCCAGCAGCTTGGCCCCGGGACTAGCCTCCGGGCAGTACTTC.

This clone was counted once. J is TRBJ2-3 and V is TRBV2, with a tentative D call TRBD1 (6 bases). V lost 2 bases and J 6 bases, leaving 33 bases between the germline ends. Germline V gene lookup returns CDR1 SNHLY and CDR2 FYNNEI. The CDR3 runs to 21 residues. CDR3 region: CASSEQTWGLQRGPRIDTQYF. The CDR3 DNA sequence: TGTGCCAGCAGTGAACAGACTTGGGGGCTCCAGCGAGGTCCGAGGATCGATACGCAGTATTTT.

The V call is TRBV19, the J call TRBJ2-4; weak D call: TRBD2 (6 bases). This CDR3 contains 14 residues. From germline, CDR1 is LNHDA and CDR2 SQIVND (reference sequence). The V end lost 8 bases, the J end lost 0 bases, and 11 bases lay between the germline ends. CDR3 sequence (DNA): TGTGCCAGTCTGGGAGGCCCAGCCAAAAACATTCAGTACTTC. It is translated as CASLGGPAKNIQYF.

This chain connects TRBV6-6 to TRBJ2-1, with TRBD1 matching 9 bases. Trimming cost V 6 bases and J 8 bases; bases outside gene matches: 8. Germline lookup yields CDR1 MNHNY and CDR2 SVGAGI (reference sequence). The CDR3 is 14 amino acids. CDR3 DNA: TGTGCCAGCAGCCCCGGGACAGGGAGGTATGAGCAGTTCTTC. Translation: CASSPGTGRYEQFF.

The chain carries TRBV7-3 and TRBJ2-2; 7 nucleotides align to TRBD2. The germline V gene encodes CDR1 SGHTA and CDR2 FQGTGA. Unmatched junction bases numbered 9, after V lost 5 bases and J lost 6 bases. This CDR3 has 15 residues. The chain's CDR3 is CASSLTRGRAGELFF. The CDR3 bases are TGTGCCAGCAGCCTCACACGGGGGAGGGCCGGGGAGCTGTTTTTT.

The V call is TRBV6-5, the J call TRBJ2-1; D uncertain. CDR1 is MNHEY, CDR2 SVGAGI, per germline. This CDR3 has 12 residues. Trimming took off 0 bases at V and 8 bases at J, with 5 bases between the two ends. The DNA for the CDR3 is TGTGCCAGCAGTTACTCGAGACATGAGCAGTTCTTC. Residues: CASSYSRHEQFF.